Each of the 13 T cell receptor beta chains below was sequenced from the same sample in a study of chemoradiotherapy in HPV16-positive cancers. The method was immunoSEQ multiplex PCR; TCRdb's version includes in-frame clones alone and lacks a portion of them. The data contain tens of thousands of clones, around 80% of them singletons. The sample consisted of blood, taken from a patient who underwent chemoradiotherapy. These receptors all come from a human donor with HPV-associated anogenital cancer.

The chain couples TRBV7-3 to TRBJ2-2, with D perhaps matching TRBD1 (5 bases). This CDR3 region has 14 residues. V dropped 5 bases and J dropped 1 base, with 8 bases sitting between them. Per germline, CDR1 SGHTA and CDR2 FQGTGA. The CDR3 here is CASSETENTGELFF. The CDR3 bases are TGTGCCAGCAGCGAGACAGAGAACACCGGGGAGCTGTTTTTT. Filled out from reference TRBV7-3 and TRBJ2-2, the complete variable domain reads GAGVSQTPSNKVTEKGKYVELRCDPISGHTALYWYRQSLGQGPEFLIYFQGTGAADDSGLPNDRFFAVRPEGSVSTLKIQRTERGDSAVYLCASSETENTGELFFGEGSRLTVL.

The CDR3 here is CASSLNVQGKDTQYF. CDR3 nucleotides: TGCGCCAGCAGCTTAAACGTGCAGGGGAAAGATACGCAGTATTTT. The chain couples TRBV5-1 to TRBJ2-3; tentative D call: TRBD1 (6 bases). Between the trimmed V and J ends, which lost 2 bases and 5 bases, there was a span of 15 bases. From germline, CDR1 is SGHRS and CDR2 YFSETQ. This CDR3 has 15 residues.

The V gene is TRBV4-2, the J gene TRBJ1-5; D unresolved. The germline gives CDR1 LGHNA, CDR2 YNFKEQ. The CDR3 is 13 residues long. V lost 4 bases and J 7 bases, leaving 11 bases between the germline ends. As DNA, the CDR3 is TGTGCCAGCAGCCCTCTTCAAAACCAGCCCCAGCATTTT. It codes for CASSPLQNQPQHF.

The V and J genes are TRBV27 and TRBJ2-7, with TRBD1 identical over 7 bases. The CDR3 consists of 15 residues. V was pared by 2 bases and J by 5 bases, with 9 bases of the junction left unmatched. Germline-derived CDR1 and CDR2 are MNHEY and SMNVEV (reference sequence). CDR3 in amino acids: CASSLQGQTTHEQYF. CDR3 in DNA: TGTGCCAGCAGTTTACAGGGACAGACGACCCACGAGCAGTACTTC.

The chain uses TRBV6-5 and TRBJ1-1, with D possibly TRBD1 on 6 matching bases. The CDR3 runs to 14 residues. Germline values: CDR1 MNHEY, CDR2 SVGAGI. V lost 5 bases to trimming and J lost 6 bases, with 16 bases between them. In DNA, the CDR3 is TGTGCCAGCAGTCTTCCAGGGGCAGGGGCTGAAGCTTTCTTT. Amino acids: CASSLPGAGAEAFF.

In its sample, this clone was seen once. The rearrangement uses TRBV6-5 and TRBJ2-3; tentative D call: TRBD2 (5 bases). This CDR3 region has 15 residues. V shed 1 base and J shed 3 bases, with 11 bases lying between them. Germline-derived CDR1 and CDR2 are MNHEY and SVGAGI. CDR3 in amino acids: CASSYLSPGTDTQYF. The CDR3 DNA reads TGTGCCAGCAGTTACTTAAGCCCGGGAACAGATACGCAGTATTTT.

The V gene is TRBV2, the J gene TRBJ1-1, with D tentatively TRBD1 (6 bases). With 6 bases removed from V and 4 bases from J, the gap between germline ends came to 15 bases. The CDR3 covers 14 residues. Germline lookup yields CDR1 SNHLY and CDR2 FYNNEI. The CDR3 region has the DNA TGTGCCAGCAGCTATCACAGGGAGGGCACTGAAGCTTTCTTT. It yields the protein CASSYHREGTEAFF.

This chain uses TRBV5-8 with TRBJ2-3; no definite D call. The CDR3 spans 15 residues. Germline assignment: CDR1 SGHTS and CDR2 YDEGEE. V shed 0 bases and J shed 0 bases, with 8 bases lying between them. This chain's CDR3 is CASSLGLDSTDTQYF. The CDR3 nucleotides are TGTGCCAGCAGCTTGGGCTTGGACAGCACAGATACGCAGTATTTT.

This rearrangement joins TRBV5-4 to TRBJ2-7, with a tentative D call TRBD2 (6 bases). CDR1 is SGHNT and CDR2 is YYREEE in the germline V gene (reference sequence). Trimming pared 2 bases from V and 6 bases from J, leaving 12 bases between. The length of the CDR3 is 13 residues. The CDR3 sequence: CASSFGGGVEQYF. CDR3 bases: TGTGCCAGCAGCTTCGGGGGTGGAGTCGAGCAGTACTTC.

The rearrangement joins TRBV15 to TRBJ1-5, with 9 bases that match TRBD1. CDR3 length: 15 residues. V shed 2 bases and J 5 bases; nucleotides not matched to a gene: 4. Germline-derived CDR1 and CDR2 are LNHNV and YYDKDF (reference sequence). The CDR3 DNA reads TGTGCCACCAGCAGAAGGGACAGGGTGTATCAGCCCCAGCATTTT. Translation gives CATSRRDRVYQPQHF.

This clone is a singleton in its sample. The rearrangement links TRBV5-1 to TRBJ2-5; 7 bases are a match to TRBD2. Trimming took 1 base from V and 2 from J; bases not matched to a gene: 5. Germline V gene lookup returns CDR1 SGHRS and CDR2 YFSETQ. The CDR3 sequence is 15 residues long. CDR3: CASSLQLAQQETQYF. CDR3 nucleotide sequence: TGCGCCAGCAGCTTGCAACTAGCGCAACAAGAGACCCAGTACTTC.

The chain recombines TRBV29-1 with TRBJ1-3; TRBD1 might be the D (6 bases). The CDR3 totals 12 residues. CDR1 is SQVTM, CDR2 ANQGSEA, per germline. The germline V and J ends were trimmed by 6 bases and 4 bases, with 10 bases remaining between them. The CDR3 protein is CSVKGGGNTIYF. Here the CDR3 DNA reads TGCAGCGTAAAAGGGGGAGGAAACACCATATATTTT.

The CDR3 loop is CASSLTGVGANVLTF. CDR3 coding DNA: TGTGCCAGCAGCTTGACAGGGGTTGGGGCCAACGTCCTGACTTTC. The V and J genes are TRBV5-5 and TRBJ2-6; 7 nucleotides agree with TRBD1. The CDR3 covers 15 residues. Germline loops: CDR1 SGHKS, CDR2 YYEKEE (reference sequence). J lost 3 bases, V lost 1 base, and 1 base had no gene match.